This T cell receptor (beta chain) was found in a study of shared clonotypes between healthy human individuals. Study-wide results and limits: Only blood was sampled; tissue repertoires likely differ.

Positive CCR7 selection of CD45RO-negative cells yielded the naive CD8 cells, and terminally differentiated effector memory CD45RA+ cells were excluded. In regard to this clone: Antigen: not known.

Assay used: immunoSEQ multiplex PCR; TCRdb lists only in-frame clones, some missing. This table has about 580,000 clones, roughly 98% appearing once. This clonotype was sampled from a man between 25 and 39 years old in good health. The sample taken for sequencing was naive CD8+ T cells sorted from blood.

The chain's CDR3 is CASSPRTREEYF. Written as DNA, the CDR3 is TGTGCCAGCAGCCCGCGGACTCGGGAAGAGTACTTC. J is TRBJ2-7 and V is TRBV11-3; perhaps TRBD2 as D (5 bases). The CDR3 consists of 12 residues. V dropped 5 bases and J dropped 11 bases, with 16 bases sitting between them. Germline loops: CDR1 SGHNT, CDR2 YENEEA. Full variable domain (remainder filled in from reference TRBV11-3 and TRBJ2-7): EAGVVQSPRYKIIEKKQPVAFWCNPISGHNTLYWYLQNLGQGPELLIRYENEEAVDDSQLPKDRFSAERLKGVDSTLKIQPAELGDSAVYLCASSPRTREEYFGPGTRLTVT.